Shown below are 32 T cell receptor beta chains from a single sample sequenced in a study of blood T cell repertoires in COVID-19. The repertoire was sequenced with immunoSEQ multiplex PCR; TCRdb's copy has only in-frame clones and lacks some. Among roughly 72,000 clones listed, 80% to 90% were seen once. Sequenced sample: peripheral blood. The receptors originated from a human donor in a cohort sampled during active COVID-19.

V gene TRBV18 combines with J gene TRBJ2-7; D uncertain. Per germline, CDR1 KGHSH and CDR2 LQKENI. The CDR3 is made up of 14 amino acids. The germline V and J ends were trimmed by 3 bases and 1 base, with 10 bases remaining between them. The CDR3: CASSPLGSSYEQYF. CDR3 DNA: TGTGCCAGCTCACCTTTGGGCAGTTCCTACGAGCAGTACTTC.

A note on this clone: The same CDR3 is also encoded by other DNA sequences in this sample. The rearrangement links TRBV2 to TRBJ2-3; 13 bases align to TRBD2. Germline values: CDR1 SNHLY, CDR2 FYNNEI. The CDR3 is 15 amino acids. J lost 6 bases, V lost 4 bases, and 4 bases had no gene match. The CDR3 nucleotides read TGTGCCAGCAGTGTCACTAGCGGGGGGGCGGATACGCAGTATTTT. Its protein product is CASSVTSGGADTQYF.

The chain employs TRBV5-1 and TRBJ1-1; D unresolved. The CDR3 runs 15 residues. Germline V gene sequence: CDR1 SGHRS, CDR2 YFSETQ. The ends were cut back, 7 bases at V and 3 bases at J, with 19 bases in the middle. The CDR3 sequence: CASGSGAGRYTEAFF. For the CDR3, the DNA is TGCGCCAGCGGTTCAGGTGCTGGTAGGTACACTGAAGCTTTCTTT.

As DNA, the CDR3 is TGTGCCATCAGTGTAAGAAAGAGCGGAGGGGCTGGGGAGCAGTACTTC. Amino acid sequence: CAISVRKSGGAGEQYF. The V gene is TRBV10-3, the J gene TRBJ2-7, with a weak D call TRBD2 (6 bases). Germline V lookup: CDR1 ENHRY, CDR2 SYGVKD. Trimming shortened V by 4 bases and J by 7 bases, and 23 bases separated the two germline ends. This CDR3 has 16 amino acids.

The count of this clone is one. This chain connects TRBV29-1 to TRBJ2-2, with 9 bases identical to TRBD1. Looked up from germline, CDR1 is SQVTM and CDR2 is ANQGSEA. The CDR3 spans 14 residues. The V segment lost 4 bases and the J segment 5 bases; nucleotides outside the gene matches: 5. CDR3 region: CSVGTGDWTGELFF. CDR3 nucleotides: TGCAGCGTTGGGACAGGGGATTGGACCGGGGAGCTGTTTTTT.

A single count supports this clone. The chain is built from TRBV6-5 and TRBJ2-7; 7 bases are a match to TRBD1. Unmatched junction bases numbered 8, after V lost 6 bases and J lost 3 bases. The CDR3 is 14 amino acids. CDR1 and CDR2 (germline): MNHEY, SVGAGI. The CDR3 DNA sequence: TGTGCCAGCAGGATCCGGGACAGTTACTACGAGCAGTACTTC. Protein sequence: CASRIRDSYYEQYF.

The rearrangement uses TRBV12-3 or TRBV12-4 and TRBJ1-1, with 9 positions matching TRBD1. With 5 bases clipped from V and 10 bases from J, the junction kept 8 bases outside the gene matches. The CDR3 runs 13 residues. The CDR3: CASSEQGAGGAFF. In nucleotides, the CDR3 is TGTGCCAGCAGTGAACAGGGGGCCGGAGGAGCTTTCTTT.

The chain couples TRBV5-6 to TRBJ2-5, with 7 bases lining up with TRBD1. The V gene end was trimmed by 0 bases and the J gene end by 2 bases; junction bases not matched to a gene: 1. CDR1 and CDR2 (germline): SGHDT, YYEEEE. The CDR3 is 14 residues long. CDR3 nucleotide sequence: TGTGCCAGCAGCTTGGCCAGGGGGCAAGAGACCCAGTACTTC. Its protein product is CASSLARGQETQYF.

The CDR3 loop is CASRASGETQYF. CDR3 sequence (DNA): TGTGCCAGCAGAGCTAGCGGGGAGACCCAGTACTTC. The chain uses TRBV6-5 and TRBJ2-5; 8 bases are shared with TRBD2. The CDR3 spans 12 residues. CDR1 is MNHEY, CDR2 SVGAGI, per germline. J lost 5 bases, V lost 6 bases, and 2 bases had no gene match.

In the case of this clone: The same CDR3 is also encoded by other DNA sequences in this sample. The chain joins TRBV9 to TRBJ1-3, with D perhaps matching TRBD1 (6 bases). Trimming took off 4 bases at V and 0 bases at J, with 17 bases between the two ends. This CDR3 is 17 amino acids long. Germline V gives CDR1 SGDLS, CDR2 YYNGEE. CDR3 sequence (DNA): TGTGCCAGCAGCCTCCTAGACAGGTCCTCCTCTGGAAACACCATATATTTT. Its protein is CASSLLDRSSSGNTIYF.

The V and J genes are TRBV18 and TRBJ2-3; TRBD2 aligns across 11 bases. Germline lookup yields CDR1 KGHSH and CDR2 LQKENI. With 2 bases clipped from V and 3 bases from J, the junction kept 4 bases outside the gene matches. CDR3 length: 16 residues. The CDR3 reads CASSPVAGGPTDTQYF. In DNA, the CDR3 is TGTGCCAGCTCACCAGTAGCGGGAGGGCCAACAGATACGCAGTATTTT.

V and J are TRBV14 and TRBJ2-1; the match to TRBD2 covers 12 bases. This CDR3 is 18 amino acids long. Germline CDR1 reads SGHDN; CDR2 reads FVKESK. Unmatched junction bases numbered 20, after V lost 10 bases and J lost 7 bases. The CDR3 here is CATIRASGRALGYNEQFF. The CDR3 region has the DNA TGTGCCACGATACGGGCTAGCGGGAGGGCCCTAGGGTATAATGAGCAGTTCTTC.

This sequence joins TRBV2 and TRBJ1-1; 7 bases align to TRBD1. Per germline, CDR1 SNHLY and CDR2 FYNNEI. J lost 1 base, V lost 5 bases, and 4 bases had no gene match. This CDR3 comprises 14 residues. The chain's CDR3 is CASSYRGQNTEAFF. The CDR3 DNA reads TGTGCCAGCAGTTACAGGGGACAGAACACTGAAGCTTTCTTT.

The chain joins TRBV18 to TRBJ2-1; the D gene is possibly TRBD2 (6 bases). V was trimmed by 3 bases and J by 7 bases, leaving 13 bases between them. CDR3 size: 14 residues. CDR1 KGHSH and CDR2 LQKENI come from the germline V gene. The chain's CDR3 is CASSPRRAGNEQFF. The CDR3 region has the DNA TGTGCCAGCTCACCGCGGAGGGCCGGTAATGAGCAGTTCTTC.

This clone was detected only once. This chain links TRBV29-1 with TRBJ1-4; perhaps TRBD1 as D (5 bases). This CDR3 spans 12 amino acids. V lost 6 bases, J lost 7 bases, and 12 bases lay in between. Germline CDR1 and CDR2: SQVTM and ANQGSEA. In DNA form, the CDR3 reads TGCAGCGTCACAGGCGTCGGTGAAAAACTGTTTTTT. As protein: CSVTGVGEKLFF.

V is TRBV4-2 and J is TRBJ2-2; 9 bases align to TRBD2. After removal of 0 bases from V and 7 bases from J, the junction contained 6 bases not matched to a gene. The CDR3 runs to 16 residues. Germline loops: CDR1 LGHNA, CDR2 YNFKEQ. The chain's CDR3 is CASSQEGREGIGELFF. In nucleotides, the CDR3 is TGTGCCAGCAGCCAAGAGGGGCGGGAGGGGATCGGGGAGCTGTTTTTT.

The chain links TRBV12-5 to TRBJ1-1; a weak D match, TRBD1 (6 bases). Per germline, CDR1 LGHNT and CDR2 FRNRAP. The CDR3 sequence is 12 residues long. Trimming stripped 2 bases from V and 10 bases from J, with 11 bases between. This chain's CDR3 is CASGLTATGAFF. In DNA, the CDR3 is TGTGCTAGTGGTTTGACGGCGACAGGAGCTTTCTTT.

The chain combines TRBV6-4 with TRBJ1-5; D is perhaps TRBD1 (6 bases). The CDR3 has 15 amino acids. Between the trimmed V and J ends, which lost 9 bases and 1 base, there was a span of 16 bases. Germline CDR1 and CDR2: MRHNA and SNTAGT. CDR3 protein: CARDRLTRSNQPQHF. The DNA for the CDR3 is TGTGCCAGAGACAGGTTAACTAGGAGCAATCAGCCCCAGCATTTT.

The CDR3 nucleotides are TGTGCCAGCAGTTACTCGGGGAGTGCAACTAATGAAAAACTGTTTTTT. Its translation: CASSYSGSATNEKLFF. V is TRBV6-5 and J is TRBJ1-4; D uncertain. The CDR3 extends over 16 amino acids. Per the germline V gene, CDR1 is MNHEY and CDR2 is SVGAGI. V was pared by 0 bases and J by 0 bases, with 8 bases between.

The gene calls are TRBV7-2 and TRBJ2-2, with TRBD2 identical over 9 bases. The CDR3 contains 14 residues. The J segment lost 6 bases and the V segment lost 3 bases, leaving 2 bases of the junction unmatched. Germline lookup yields CDR1 SGHTA and CDR2 FQGNSA. CDR3 DNA sequence: TGTGCCAGCAGCTTGACTAGCGGAGCCGGGGAGCTGTTTTTT. It specifies CASSLTSGAGELFF.

The V gene is TRBV28, the J gene TRBJ1-4; D gene unclear. The V gene lost 1 base and the J gene lost 0 bases, with 9 bases spanning the gap. The CDR3 sequence is 16 residues long. Germline V CDR1 and CDR2: MDHEN, SYDVKM. In nucleotides, the CDR3 is TGTGCCAGCAGTTTATACCAGTCTGCAACTAATGAAAAACTGTTTTTT. Its translation: CASSLYQSATNEKLFF.

The chain uses TRBV10-3 and TRBJ2-1, with 12 bases that match TRBD2. Germline CDR1 ENHRY, CDR2 SYGVKD. The CDR3 has 14 residues. The trim removed 4 bases at V and 6 bases at J, leaving 1 base unmatched. DNA of the CDR3: TGTGCCATCAGTGGACTAGCGGGAGTCAATGAGCAGTTCTTC. This translates into CAISGLAGVNEQFF.

The table lists this clone with a count of one. CDR3 in DNA: TGTGCCAGTAGTGTTTCCGGGACAGCTTACTCCTACGAGCAGTACTTC. Translating gives CASSVSGTAYSYEQYF. The rearrangement links TRBV19 to TRBJ2-7, with 7 positions matching TRBD1. Trimming took 5 bases from V and 0 from J; bases not matched to a gene: 10. Germline CDR1 is LNHDA and CDR2 is SQIVND (reference sequence). This CDR3 has 16 residues. Full variable domain (outside the CDR3, taken from reference TRBV19 and TRBJ2-7): DGGITQSPKYLFRKEGQNVTLSCEQNLNHDAMYWYRQDPGQGLRLIYYSQIVNDFQKGDIAEGYSVSREKKESFPLTVTSAQKNPTAFYLCASSVSGTAYSYEQYFGPGTRLTVT.

In this sample, this clone turned up a few times. The genes are TRBV6-5 and TRBJ2-3; tentative D call: TRBD2 (7 bases). The germline gives CDR1 MNHEY, CDR2 SVGAGI. V lost 10 bases, J lost 3 bases, and 20 bases lay in between. The CDR3 length is 15 residues. CDR3 protein: CATMSWGRGTDTQYF. The CDR3 coding sequence is TGTGCCACCATGTCGTGGGGGCGGGGGACAGATACGCAGTATTTT.

This clone has a handful of counts. The chain has TRBV7-9 and TRBJ2-2; possible D gene TRBD2, 7 bases. Trimming removed 2 bases at V and 5 bases at J, with 15 bases between. The CDR3 consists of 16 residues. The V gene's germline CDR1 is SEHNR and CDR2 FQNEAQ (reference sequence). This chain's CDR3 is CASSLRAQGGTGELFF. The DNA for the CDR3 is TGTGCCAGCAGCTTACGCGCACAGGGAGGGACCGGGGAGCTGTTTTTT.

The chain recombines TRBV11-2 with TRBJ2-5; the match to TRBD1 covers 7 bases. From germline, CDR1 is SGHAT and CDR2 FQNNGV. V gave up 1 base and J gave up 0 bases; unmatched junction bases: 5. The CDR3 is made up of 16 amino acids. The CDR3, as DNA: TGTGCCAGCAGCTTAGCGGGACAGCTGTACCAAGAGACCCAGTACTTC. Translated, it gives CASSLAGQLYQETQYF.

In its sample, this clone was seen a few times. The rearrangement uses TRBV5-1 and TRBJ2-7; 7 nucleotides agree with TRBD1. The junction had 8 bases not matched to a gene; V was cut back by 0 bases and J by 11 bases. Germline CDR1 reads SGHRS; CDR2 reads YFSETQ. There are 13 residues in the CDR3. The CDR3 DNA sequence: TGCGCCAGCAGCTTGGAGGGGACAGACCATAAGTACTTC. Amino acid sequence: CASSLEGTDHKYF.

The gene calls are TRBV16 and TRBJ1-1, with D perhaps TRBD1 (5 bases). Germline assignment: CDR1 KGHSY and CDR2 FQNENV. Trimming took 3 bases from V and 5 from J, leaving 10 bases between them. The CDR3 contains 13 residues. This CDR3 is CASSQQGPTEAFF. The CDR3 region has the DNA TGTGCCAGCAGCCAGCAGGGTCCTACTGAAGCTTTCTTT.

The J gene is TRBJ2-5, the V gene TRBV7-8, with a weak D call TRBD1 (5 bases). Germline CDR1 and CDR2: SGHVS and FQNEAQ. The CDR3 totals 13 residues. V lost 5 bases and J lost 4, with 11 bases in between. CDR3 in DNA: TGTGCCAGCAGCGTCAGGGTACTAGAGACCCAGTACTTC. This sequence encodes CASSVRVLETQYF.

V and J are TRBV28 and TRBJ2-1; D might be TRBD2 (6 bases). V lost 2 bases to trimming and J lost 10 bases, with 15 bases between them. Germline V lookup: CDR1 MDHEN, CDR2 SYDVKM. CDR3 length: 14 residues. The CDR3 bases are TGTGCCAGCAGTTTAGTGGGTTCGGCGGGAGAGCAGTTCTTC. Its translation is CASSLVGSAGEQFF.

This chain joins TRBV6-4 and TRBJ2-5, with TRBD2 matching over 9 bases. With 3 bases clipped from V and 3 bases from J, the junction kept 5 bases outside the gene matches. CDR3 size: 15 residues. Germline-derived CDR1 and CDR2 are MRHNA and SNTAGT. The CDR3 sequence: CASSEKRGAEETQYF. In nucleotides, the CDR3 is TGTGCCAGCAGTGAAAAGCGGGGGGCCGAAGAGACCCAGTACTTC.

The rearrangement links TRBV10-3 to TRBJ2-1, with 8 bases fitting TRBD2. CDR3 length equals 14 residues. Germline V lookup: CDR1 ENHRY, CDR2 SYGVKD. J gave up 7 bases and V 5 bases, and 7 bases lay outside the gene matches. CDR3 sequence reads: CAISLGLAGNEQFF. As DNA, the CDR3 is TGTGCCATCAGTTTAGGACTAGCTGGGAATGAGCAGTTCTTC.